A single sample is the source of the 3 T cell receptor beta chains below, sequenced in a study of blood T cell repertoires in COVID-19. Here immunoSEQ multiplex PCR was the method, and the copy in TCRdb shows in-frame clones only, minus some. The data contain some 260,000 clones, about 89% of them singletons. The sample consisted of PBMCs or T cells enriched from blood (not recorded which). These receptors were obtained from a man aged 40-49 years who had recovered from COVID-19.

This rearrangement joins TRBV15 to TRBJ2-1, with D perhaps matching TRBD2 (5 bases). From germline, CDR1 is LNHNV and CDR2 YYDKDF (reference sequence). The CDR3 runs 15 residues. The V end lost 7 bases, the J end lost 4 bases, and 17 bases lay between the germline ends. The CDR3: CATTTPSTRYNEQFF. CDR3 DNA: TGTGCCACCACCACACCGTCAACTAGATACAATGAGCAGTTCTTC.

The J gene is TRBJ1-1, the V gene TRBV11-2; D might be TRBD1 (6 bases). Germline V gene sequence: CDR1 SGHAT, CDR2 FQNNGV. The CDR3 spans 14 residues. V was shortened by 4 bases and J by 0 bases, with 9 bases between the two germline ends. CDR3 in DNA: TGTGCCAGCAGCTCGACAGGCTTGAACACTGAAGCTTTCTTT. Its translation is CASSSTGLNTEAFF.

The chain combines TRBV30 with TRBJ2-3; weak D call: TRBD1 (6 bases). Germline CDR1 is GTSNPN and CDR2 is SVGIG (reference sequence). The CDR3 spans 16 residues. The V gene lost 3 bases and the J gene lost 0 bases, with 16 bases spanning the gap. CDR3 residues: CAWRDDRRSSTDTQYF. The DNA of the CDR3 is TGTGCCTGGAGGGACGACAGGAGATCTAGCACAGATACGCAGTATTTT.